This entry lists 20 T cell receptor beta chains sequenced from one sample in a study of control samples from healthy donors and cancer patients. Data came from immunoSEQ multiplex PCR; TCRdb stores just in-frame clones and leaves some out. The sample has some 200,000 clones, 85% to 95% seen once. Sample: blood. The receptors originated from a man aged 50 to 59 in good health.

This sequence joins TRBV5-1 and TRBJ1-6; D may be TRBD1 (5 bases). Germline V gives CDR1 SGHRS, CDR2 YFSETQ. Between the trimmed V and J ends, which lost 1 base and 6 bases, there was a span of 11 bases. The CDR3 totals 15 residues. CDR3 in amino acids: CASSLLLQGNSPLHF. In DNA, the CDR3 is TGCGCCAGCAGCTTGTTACTCCAGGGTAATTCACCCCTCCACTTT.

On this clone: Other DNA sequences in this specimen translate into the identical CDR3. The J gene is TRBJ2-5, the V gene TRBV2; D call uncertain. The CDR3 contains 11 residues. V was trimmed by 6 bases and J by 1 base, leaving 3 bases between them. CDR1 is SNHLY, CDR2 FYNNEI, per germline. CDR3 sequence reads: CASSAQETQYF. The DNA for the CDR3 is TGTGCCAGCAGCGCCCAAGAGACCCAGTACTTC.

The chain links TRBV3-1 (or the pseudogene TRBV3-2) to TRBJ1-4; TRBD1 is a possible D gene (6 bases). The CDR3 has 14 residues. Trimming took off 4 bases at V and 7 bases at J, with 13 bases between the two ends. In germline, CDR1 is LGHDT, CDR2 YNNKEL (reference sequence). The CDR3 coding sequence is TGTGCCAGCAGCCCCCGGGCCAGGGGTGAAAAACTGTTTTTT. Its translation: CASSPRARGEKLFF.

V usage is TRBV15 and J usage is TRBJ2-6; 8 bases map to TRBD2. V shed 5 bases, J shed 3 bases, and the junction held 6 bases outside the gene matches. Germline CDR1 is LNHNV and CDR2 is YYDKDF (reference sequence). This CDR3 is 16 amino acids long. In DNA form, the CDR3 reads TGTGCCACCAGCGCCCCGGGGGGGAATGGGGCCAACGTCCTGACTTTC. This encodes CATSAPGGNGANVLTF. Complete variable domain (other parts from reference TRBV15 and TRBJ2-6): DAMVIQNPRYQVTQFGKPVTLSCSQTLNHNVMYWYQQKSSQAPKLLFHYYDKDFNNEADTPDNFQSRRPNTSFCFLDIRSPGLGDTAMYLCATSAPGGNGANVLTFGAGSRLTVL.

On this clone itself: The same CDR3 also results from other DNA sequences found in this sample. The chain employs TRBV28 and TRBJ1-2; possibly TRBD1 for D (6 bases). The CDR3 loop spans 14 amino acids. The V gene's germline CDR1 is MDHEN and CDR2 SYDVKM. V was clipped by 6 bases and J by 0 bases, with 11 bases between them. DNA for the CDR3: TGTGCCAGCAGCCCACAGGGAGCTAACTATGGCTACACCTTC. Translated: CASSPQGANYGYTF.

The chain employs TRBV4-2 and TRBJ2-5; the match to TRBD2 covers 8 bases. The CDR3 has 15 residues. Germline CDR1 and CDR2: LGHNA and YNFKEQ. After removal of 5 bases from V and 5 bases from J, the junction contained 10 bases not matched to a gene. The CDR3 nucleotides are TGTGCCAGCAGCTTTCTAGGCGGGGGGCTCGAGACCCAGTACTTC. Its translation is CASSFLGGGLETQYF.

The chain employs TRBV5-1 and TRBJ2-3; TRBD1 aligns across 10 bases. The CDR3 covers 13 residues. CDR1 SGHRS and CDR2 YFSETQ come from the germline V gene. V trimming: 5 bases; J trimming: 3 bases; junction bases outside the gene matches: 0. The chain's CDR3 is CASRGQGTDTQYF. DNA for the CDR3: TGCGCCAGCAGGGGACAGGGGACAGATACGCAGTATTTT.

Points on this clone: Other DNA sequences in this specimen translate into the identical CDR3. This chain joins TRBV5-1 and TRBJ1-3; the D is unclear. Trimming removed 0 bases from V and 0 bases from J, with 4 bases in between. From germline, CDR1 is SGHRS and CDR2 YFSETQ. The CDR3 is 14 residues long. DNA of the CDR3: TGCGCCAGCAGCTTGGAGGGCTCTGGAAACACCATATATTTT. This codes for CASSLEGSGNTIYF.

CDR3 nucleotides: TGTGCCAGCAGTTACTGGGGACAGCGCTCCTACGAGCAGTACTTC. The encoded protein is CASSYWGQRSYEQYF. The rearrangement joins TRBV6-2 or TRBV6-3 to TRBJ2-7, with 7 nucleotides matching TRBD1. J lost 0 bases, V lost 1 base, and 3 bases had no gene match. The CDR3 runs 15 residues. Germline V gene data show CDR1 as MNHEY and CDR2 as SVGEGT.

The V and J genes are TRBV28 and TRBJ1-2; maybe TRBD1 (5 bases). Trimming cost V 2 bases and J 10 bases, with 17 bases left between them. The CDR3 spans 14 residues. From germline, CDR1 is MDHEN and CDR2 SYDVKM. The CDR3 region has the DNA TGTGCCAGCAGTTTACCTATAGGGGAGAAGTCCTACACCTTC. Its translation is CASSLPIGEKSYTF.

The chain joins TRBV9 to TRBJ2-7; D remains unclear. V dropped 0 bases and J dropped 2 bases, with 9 bases sitting between them. This CDR3 has 14 amino acids. Germline CDR1 SGDLS, CDR2 YYNGEE. The CDR3 protein is CASSVELVTYEQYV. Here the CDR3 DNA reads TGTGCCAGCAGCGTAGAGTTGGTCACCTACGAGCAGTACGTC.

The chain carries TRBV6-2 or TRBV6-3 and TRBJ2-7; 9 bases align to TRBD1. The CDR3 is 14 residues long. The germline V gene has CDR1 MNHEY and CDR2 SVGEGT. V dropped 2 bases and J dropped 3; count of bases not matched to a gene: 2. In nucleotides, the CDR3 is TGTGCCAGCAGTTACGTGGGACAGGGCTACGAGCAGTACTTC. Protein product: CASSYVGQGYEQYF.

The chain couples TRBV5-1 to TRBJ1-1, with D possibly matching TRBD1 (5 bases). The CDR3 is 14 residues long. V was pared by 5 bases and J by 7 bases, with 18 bases between. Per the germline V gene, CDR1 is SGHRS and CDR2 is YFSETQ. CDR3 residues: CASSSSGVSREAFF. The DNA of the CDR3 is TGCGCCAGCAGTTCGTCGGGGGTGTCACGTGAAGCTTTCTTT.

The chain is built from TRBV7-9 and TRBJ2-3, with D possibly matching TRBD2 (5 bases). CDR1 is SEHNR and CDR2 is FQNEAQ in the germline V gene (reference sequence). This CDR3 is built from 13 residues. V gave up 7 bases and J gave up 1 base, with 9 bases separating them. In DNA form, the CDR3 reads TGTGCCAGCACCGAGGGCGGCACAGATACGCAGTATTTT. Translated, it gives CASTEGGTDTQYF.

This chain uses TRBV18 with TRBJ1-5, with a tentative D call TRBD1 (5 bases). Trimming removed 4 bases at V and 2 bases at J, with 21 bases between. Germline V CDR1 and CDR2: KGHSH, LQKENI. There are 18 residues in the CDR3. The CDR3: CASSRTRAGTQGNQPQHF. The DNA of the CDR3 is TGTGCCAGCTCACGTACCCGGGCAGGGACCCAAGGCAATCAGCCCCAGCATTTT.

CDR3 bases: TGTGCCAGCAGGTTCAGGGTTGCCACTGAAGCTTTCTTT. Amino acids: CASRFRVATEAFF. The V call is TRBV2, the J call TRBJ1-1; D may be TRBD1 (5 bases). Trimming removed 6 bases at V and 4 bases at J, with 12 bases between. The CDR3 is made up of 13 amino acids. Germline CDR1 is SNHLY and CDR2 is FYNNEI.

The V call is TRBV11-2, the J call TRBJ2-1; 9 bases match TRBD2. V lost 1 base and J lost 16; bases outside the gene matches: 17. Germline CDR1 reads SGHAT; CDR2 reads FQNNGV. The length of the CDR3 is 16 residues. CDR3: CASSLVWTSDKLGHFF. In DNA, the CDR3 is TGTGCCAGCAGCTTAGTCTGGACTAGCGACAAACTGGGCCATTTCTTC.

This chain connects TRBV7-3 to TRBJ2-6; D remains ambiguous. V gave up 1 base and J gave up 0 bases, with 10 bases separating them. CDR1 and CDR2 (germline): SGHTA, FQGTGA. The CDR3 spans 17 residues. CDR3 sequence: CASSLSGFLSGANVLTF. The DNA of the CDR3 is TGTGCCAGCAGCTTAAGTGGCTTTCTCTCTGGGGCCAACGTCCTGACTTTC.

The chain recombines TRBV6-5 with TRBJ2-7; 7 bases match TRBD1. Germline CDR1 and CDR2: MNHEY and SVGAGI. The CDR3 has 15 residues. V lost 7 bases to trimming and J lost 2 bases; unmatched junction nucleotides: 11. The CDR3, as DNA: TGTGCCAGCATTCTTGGACAGGTTCTAACCTACGAGCAGTACTTC. Amino acid sequence: CASILGQVLTYEQYF.

This clone was observed a single time. This chain connects TRBV7-2 to TRBJ2-2, with unresolved D. CDR1 is SGHTA, CDR2 FQGNSA, per germline. With 4 bases removed from V and 6 bases from J, the gap between germline ends came to 9 bases. The CDR3 covers 13 residues. CDR3 nucleotide sequence: TGTGCCAGCAGCTCCAACTTCGCCGGGGAGCTGTTTTTT. Its translation: CASSSNFAGELFF. The variable domain in full, completed from reference TRBV7-2 and TRBJ2-2, reads GAGVSQSPSNKVTEKGKDVELRCDPISGHTALYWYRQSLGQGLEFLIYFQGNSAPDKSGLPSDRFSAERTGGSVSTLTIQRTQQEDSAVYLCASSSNFAGELFFGEGSRLTVL.